In its sample, the clone carrying this T cell receptor (beta chain) was seen many times. Its cognate antigen is unknown. Unique molecular identifier tags were affixed to discrete cDNA molecules. TCRdb re-derived calls from the 5' RACE reads in MiXCR, one entry per CDR3 protein. The sample shows some 50,000 distinct CDR3 sequences, around 6% of them seen only once. The record originates from a study of early T cells in non-severe SARS-CoV-2 infection. Study-level findings and limits: Database matching using VDJdb favored anti-spike CD8 responses, with private and CD4 specificities left missing.

V was clipped by 1 base and J by 5 bases; unmatched bases: 4. CDR1 and CDR2 (germline): DFQATT, SNEGSKA (reference sequence). The length of the CDR3 is 14 residues. Sample: whole blood. This TCR was sampled from an adult who was a healthcare worker with PCR-confirmed SARS-CoV-2 infection or an uninfected control (not recorded which). The rearrangement links TRBV20-1 to TRBJ1-2; TRBD1 matches 10 bases. CDR3 amino acids: CSARVAGQGYGYTF. The DNA for the CDR3 is TGCAGTGCTAGAGTCGCGGGACAGGGGTATGGCTACACCTTC.